The T cell receptor beta chain under discussion was sequenced for a study of beta chain features in type 1 diabetes (dated by TCRdb to 2017 to 2018). With respect to the entire study: Mean age, gender distribution, total cell number and subset yield did not differ between patients and healthy donors. Naive and central memory subsets were obtained from all 30 or so donors, but regulatory and stem cell-like memory subsets were isolated from only 8 patients and about 8 healthy donors. Across all samples, approximately 100 million sorted cells were examined, and cell number per subset correlated strongly with RNA yield. The study compared the TCRB repertoires of sorted circulating CD4+ T cell subsets in recently diagnosed type 1 diabetes patients with those in matched healthy donors.

Taken from the germline V gene, the CDR1 and CDR2 loops are SNHLY and FYNNEI. From the cysteine through the phenylalanine, the CDR3 covers 14 amino acids. Only the CDR3 portion is preserved as DNA: 42 bases, with reading frame beginning at the first base. The V end loses 11 bases and the J end loses 0 bases, and a stretch of 14 bases separates them. Study-level results and caveats: Because cDNA rather than genomic DNA was sequenced, highly expressing activated cells could have been over-represented, although no difference in activation and CD3 levels was found between groups. Patients with type 1 diabetes made fewer insertions and deleted more nucleotides at VDJ recombination sites, implying thymic rearrangement abnormalities. Naive, central memory and regulatory TCRB repertoires appeared to be more similar among patients than among healthy donors. HLA sub-analyses involved small numbers of individuals, so any influence of HLA type on TCRB rearrangement remained unresolved. Shorter templates might have been favored by PCR, but patient and control samples were amplified and corrected together, so both groups would have been affected equally by any skew. In all four CD4+ subsets, TCRB CDR3 length was moderately but significantly shorter in type 1 diabetes patients.

On this clone itself: Its antigen has not been determined. No per-base quality is available; no much larger clone lies one base away.

A single peripheral blood draw of approximately 0.11 L on average was collected from each donor into heparinised tubes. Using a panel that included CD45RO, CCR7, CD25, CD127, CD95 and CD27, naive, central memory, regulatory and stem cell-like memory CD4+ T cells were sorted on a BD FACSAria II. A purity above 98% was achieved for all sorted populations. Right away, PBMCs were isolated by Lymphoprep density gradient centrifugation and were stained directly, with no culture step. So that batch effects would be minimized, each experiment stained and sorted samples in pairs, pairing one healthy donor with one patient. All of the isolated RNA was reverse transcribed with the High Capacity cDNA Reverse Transcription Kit, so expressed TCRB transcripts were sequenced. Deep immunoSEQ sequencing was applied to naive, central memory and regulatory T cell samples, giving an average of around 4 million total reads per sample. Sorted cells were lysed in RLT buffer and RNA was extracted with DNase-treated RNeasy Micro or Mini kits, depending on cell number. To prevent cross-contamination, every cell subset was processed on its own, while patient and healthy donor samples were processed together. The immunoSEQ multiplex PCR was used to amplify TCRB sequences from cDNA, generating 87-bp fragments that spanned the CDR3 region. Amplicons were sequenced on the Illumina HiSeq platform. Concerning the study's data processing: PCR bias was corrected computationally using synthetic template baselines, and reads within Hamming distance 2 were collapsed, with unmergeable singletons discarded. By aligning reads against IMGT, V, D and J genes, CDR3 length, and insertions or deletions at six rearrangement sites were assigned. Within each subset, clonotype counts were normalized to the number of sorted cells before true diversity and Gini coefficients were calculated with the tcR R package. Repertoire sharing was quantified using the overlap coefficient calculated on TCRB nucleotide sequences. Out-of-frame TCRB sequences from naive cells were analyzed to stand in for the pre-selection repertoire. TCRdb's version of the immuneACCESS table is confined to in-frame rearrangements and falls short of the full clone set. An unresolved V gene accounts for under half of the shortfall where checked; the remainder is of unknown origin. V and J calls and clone size come straight from that table; D and trimming were deduced from the DNA. A total of about 350,000 clones appear in this sample, around 20% of them only once. Roughly 0.045% of the sample lies in the top ten.

The sequence joins TRBV2 to TRBJ1-3; the D gene is possibly TRBD1, with 5 bases matching. Sequencing used naive CD4+ T cells from blood. The intended sense of this specimen's cell subset or site label: true naive CD4+ T cells. The receptor's source is a woman aged 18-29 years in good health. The nucleotide sequence reads as follows: TGTGCCGGCGGGGGGACGGCCTCTGGAAACACCATATATTTT. This codes for CAGGGTASGNTIYF.